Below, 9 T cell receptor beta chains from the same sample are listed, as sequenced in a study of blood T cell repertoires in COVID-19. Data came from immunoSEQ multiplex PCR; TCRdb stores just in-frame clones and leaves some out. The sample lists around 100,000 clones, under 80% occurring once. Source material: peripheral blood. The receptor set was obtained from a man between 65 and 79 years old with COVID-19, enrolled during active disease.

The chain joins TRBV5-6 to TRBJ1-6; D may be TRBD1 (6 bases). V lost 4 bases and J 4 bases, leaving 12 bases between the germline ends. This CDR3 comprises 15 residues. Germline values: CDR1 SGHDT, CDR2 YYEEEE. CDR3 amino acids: CASSPGQTYNSPLHF. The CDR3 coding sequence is TGTGCCAGCAGCCCTGGACAGACGTATAATTCACCCCTCCACTTT.

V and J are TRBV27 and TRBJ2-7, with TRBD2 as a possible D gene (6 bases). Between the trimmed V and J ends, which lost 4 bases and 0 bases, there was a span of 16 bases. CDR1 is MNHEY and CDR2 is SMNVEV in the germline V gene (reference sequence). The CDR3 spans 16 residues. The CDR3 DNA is TGTGCCAGCAGTTCGTGGGGGGTAGCGGACTCCTACGAGCAGTACTTC. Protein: CASSSWGVADSYEQYF.

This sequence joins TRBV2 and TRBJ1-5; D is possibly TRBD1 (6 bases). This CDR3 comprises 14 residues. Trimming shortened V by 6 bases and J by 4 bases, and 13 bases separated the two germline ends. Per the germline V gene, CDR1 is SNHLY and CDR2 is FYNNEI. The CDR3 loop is CASRGRTVNQPQHF. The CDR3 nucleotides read TGTGCCAGCAGAGGCAGGACAGTAAATCAGCCCCAGCATTTT.

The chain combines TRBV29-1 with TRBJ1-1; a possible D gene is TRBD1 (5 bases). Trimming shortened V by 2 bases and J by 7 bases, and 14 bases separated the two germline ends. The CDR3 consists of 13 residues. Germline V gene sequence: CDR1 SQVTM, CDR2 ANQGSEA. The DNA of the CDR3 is TGCAGCGTTGAAACAGGAGTATTATATGAAGCTTTCTTT. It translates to CSVETGVLYEAFF.

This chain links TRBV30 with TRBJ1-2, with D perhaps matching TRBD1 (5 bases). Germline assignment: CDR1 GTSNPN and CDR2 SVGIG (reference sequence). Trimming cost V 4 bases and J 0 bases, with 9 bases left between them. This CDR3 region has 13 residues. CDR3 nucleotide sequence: TGTGCCTGGAAGGCAGGGACTAACTATGGCTACACCTTC. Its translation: CAWKAGTNYGYTF.

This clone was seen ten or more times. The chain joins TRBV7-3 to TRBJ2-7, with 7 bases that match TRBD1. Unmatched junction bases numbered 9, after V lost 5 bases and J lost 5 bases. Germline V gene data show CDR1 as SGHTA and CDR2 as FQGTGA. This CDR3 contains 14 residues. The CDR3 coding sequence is TGTGCCAGCAGCCCGTACAGGGGTTCACACGAGCAGTACTTC. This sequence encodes CASSPYRGSHEQYF.

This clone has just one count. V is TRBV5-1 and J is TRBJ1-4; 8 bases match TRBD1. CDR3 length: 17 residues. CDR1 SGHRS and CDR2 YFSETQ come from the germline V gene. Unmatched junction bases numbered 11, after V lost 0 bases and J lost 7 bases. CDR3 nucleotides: TGCGCCAGCAGCTTGGCCCCCCGGCAGGGGGCTGGTGAAAAACTGTTTTTT. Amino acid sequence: CASSLAPRQGAGEKLFF.

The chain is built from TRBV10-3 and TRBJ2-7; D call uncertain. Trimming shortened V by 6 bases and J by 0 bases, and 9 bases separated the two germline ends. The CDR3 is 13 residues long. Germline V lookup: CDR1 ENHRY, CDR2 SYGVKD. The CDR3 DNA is TGTGCCATCAGCTCGGGTTCCTCCTACGAGCAGTACTTC. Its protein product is CAISSGSSYEQYF.

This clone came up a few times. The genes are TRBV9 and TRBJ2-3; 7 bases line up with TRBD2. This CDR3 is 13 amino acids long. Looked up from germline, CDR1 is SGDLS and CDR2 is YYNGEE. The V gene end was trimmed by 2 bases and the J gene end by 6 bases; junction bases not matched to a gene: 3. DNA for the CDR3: TGTGCCAGCAGCGTTCGGGGAGGGGATACGCAGTATTTT. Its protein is CASSVRGGDTQYF.